This entry features one T cell receptor (beta chain) sequence. This clone's antigen is unknown. Base quality data are lacking; no much larger clone is found one base away. The CDR3 goes from the cysteine to the phenylalanine over 17 residues. This entry keeps only the CDR3 DNA: 51 bases, framed from base 1. For CDR1 and CDR2, the germline V gene (reference sequence) lists MNHEY and SMNVEV. Between the V and J ends, shortened by 1 base and 4 bases respectively, the junction contains 20 bases. Sequencing instrument: Illumina MiSeq. TRB rearrangements were amplified by multiplex PCR with BIOMED2 TRB-A/B primer pools. Illumina-compatible adapters and 7-nucleotide sample barcodes were attached to the amplicons in two consecutive PCRs. All library PCRs used Phusion HS II polymerase. The amplicons were purified from gel with the NucleoSpin Gel and PCR Clean-up kit, measured on Qubit, and combined at 4 nM. Amplicon pool quality was checked on an Agilent 2100 Bioanalyzer before Illumina next-generation sequencing. The source study handled its data this way. Annotation of TRB rearrangements was done in MiXCR 3.0.8 with the default MiXCR reference library. Non-productive reads and sequences with fewer than 2 reads were removed, and every unique CDR3 nucleotide sequence was treated as one clone. Clonality, diversity, richness and V-J gene usage were calculated in R 3.5.1. GLIPH2 was used for TCR clustering by CDR3 similarity, and generation probabilities were calculated by OLGA. GLIPH2 clusters were kept only if they contained at least four unique TCR clonotypes found in at least three individuals. The public reads were reanalyzed by TCRdb: fastp trimming at Q25, MiXCR alignment, in-frame beta chains only. CDR3 protein sequences are deduplicated, and each keeps its most common genes and DNA. These V and J calls rely on TCRdb rather than the paper's analysis. The sample data list 22,000 or so distinct CDR3 sequences, and about 32% of these were observed just once. The ten most abundant clones make up 2.5% to 3% of the sample.

This specimen belongs to a study of T and B cells in COVID-19 patients (dated by TCRdb to 2018 to 2020). Turning to the overall study: In this study, adaptive immunity was profiled in COVID-19 patients who either had active infection or had recovered, using TRB and IGH repertoire sequencing of peripheral blood. A recovered cohort comprised about 18 patients contributing 20 samples, mostly after mild to moderate COVID-19 managed as outpatients. Median age was approximately 30 years in the recovered cohort versus approximately 62 years in the active-infection cohort. Critical illness requiring mechanical ventilation or ECMO was present in most of the roughly 20 patients in the active-infection cohort. Comorbidities linked to unfavorable COVID-19 outcome were present in about 90% of the roughly 20 patients in the active-infection cohort. Over 7.5 million TCR sequences were analysed in a TCR and BCR sequence repository that covered around 34 patients and around 72 time points. Two patients were in both the active and recovered cohorts because samples existed from active disease and from after recovery. An age-matched reference group of under 40 healthy donors negative for COVID-19 antibodies served as the comparison for repertoire analyses. As many as 9 follow-up blood samples were taken per patient, and some of the samples covered different disease stages within the same individual. Study-wide findings and limitations: Patients with COVID-19 were reported to show strongly skewed TRBV/TRBJ gene usage. Blood samples obtained from mildly ill patients during symptoms, as well as early samples obtained from severe cases, were available only in scarce numbers. A total of over 2,000 TCR clusters were exclusive to the recovered cohort, and about 31 of those clusters were low-pGen clusters. During active COVID-19 the TRB repertoires were highly clonal, but at recovery diversity and richness rose above the levels seen in healthy donors. The cohort was considered too small for HLA contributions to COVID-19 susceptibility or severity to be assessed. Prospective validation of the reported TCR clusters was stated to be required before clinical use. Specific T cell subsets (CD4+/Treg/CD8+) and sorted SARS-CoV-2-responsive or tetramer+ T cells had not yet been sequenced, and the corresponding sequencing experiments were ongoing.

TRB repertoires were amplified using about 220-500 ng of genomic DNA isolated from blood. This receptor chain uses TRBV27 and TRBJ2-7; a tentative D match to TRBD1 spans 8 bases. This TCR was recovered from a human donor who had recovered from COVID-19. Input material: blood. The CDR3 region reads CASSLLTKTGEGYEQYF. The DNA reads as follows: TGTGCCAGCAGTTTATTAACGAAGACAGGGGAGGGTTACGAGCAGTACTTC.